Listed here is a single T cell receptor beta chain. The sample is drawn from a study of blood T cell repertoires in COVID-19. As for the study in general: Whether acute or convalescent, the COVID-19 samples came from the United States, Italy and Spain. T cells, B-cell-depleted T cells, or PBMCs supplied cDNA or gDNA.

Original analysis: Amplifying reference gene primers gave estimates of nucleated cell counts. Generated by immunoSEQ multiplex PCR, the TCRdb table keeps only in-frame clones and is missing some. V and J calls and clone size are as listed in that table; D and trimming were resolved from the DNA. The table has under 200,000 clones, about 87% seen once; the top ten hold 10%. The V end was cut by 0 bases, the J end by 10 bases, with 19 bases between. The CDR3 consists of 17 residues. Germline CDR1 reads MRHNA; CDR2 reads SNTAGT. One Seattle source followed patients from active infection through their disease course.

Sequencing was carried out using peripheral blood. The sequence was collected from a woman in her 70s with COVID-19, enrolled during active disease. The chain couples TRBV6-4 to TRBJ1-6; the D is unclear. CDR3 nucleotide sequence: TGTGCCAGCAGTGACTCGAAACGGGCCGGGGTTTTCTCACCCCTCCACTTT. This translates into CASSDSKRAGVFSPLHF.